This T cell receptor beta chain came from a study of lymphopenia after photon versus proton radiotherapy. The data were produced by immunoSEQ multiplex PCR, yet TCRdb's version contains in-frame clones alone and is incomplete. Counted here are more than 70,000 clones, around 80% occurring once; the ten biggest clones make up over 1.1%. The sequencing here drew on peripheral blood, taken from a patient treated with proton-based radiotherapy. The source of this sequence is a man in his sixties with pancreatic cancer.

The CDR3, as DNA: TGTGCCAGCAGGGACAGGGGTTCCACTAATGAAAAACTGTTTTTT. This encodes CASRDRGSTNEKLFF. The chain links TRBV28 to TRBJ1-4; 9 bases align to TRBD1. The junction had 4 bases not matched to a gene; V was cut back by 6 bases and J by 2 bases. The germline V gene has CDR1 MDHEN and CDR2 SYDVKM. The CDR3 length is 15 residues.